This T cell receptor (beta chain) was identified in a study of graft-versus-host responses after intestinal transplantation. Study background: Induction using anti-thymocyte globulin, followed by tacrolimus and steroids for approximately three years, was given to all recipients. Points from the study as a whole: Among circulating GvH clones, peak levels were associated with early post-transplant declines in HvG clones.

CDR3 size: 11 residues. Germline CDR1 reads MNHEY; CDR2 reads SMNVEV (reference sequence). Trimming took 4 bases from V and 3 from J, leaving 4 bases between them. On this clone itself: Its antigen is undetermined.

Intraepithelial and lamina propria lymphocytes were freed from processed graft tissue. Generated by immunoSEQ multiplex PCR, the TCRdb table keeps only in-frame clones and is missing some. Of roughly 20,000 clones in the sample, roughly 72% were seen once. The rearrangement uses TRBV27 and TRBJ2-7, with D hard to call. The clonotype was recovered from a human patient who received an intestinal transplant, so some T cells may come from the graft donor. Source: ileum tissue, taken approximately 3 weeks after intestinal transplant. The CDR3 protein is CASSSLYEQYF. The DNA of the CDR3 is TGTGCCAGCAGTTCCCTCTACGAGCAGTACTTC.